The rows below give T cell receptor beta chains drawn from one sample of a study of cytotoxic CD8 clonotypes in ibrutinib-treated CLL. The method was immunoSEQ multiplex PCR; TCRdb's version includes in-frame clones alone and lacks a portion of them. This sample has about 270,000 clones; roughly three quarters occur once, and the top ten carry about 6%. The sequences come from PBMCs, collected at disease progression, from a patient treated with ibrutinib. These receptors originate from a human donor with chronic lymphocytic leukemia. Each CDR3 is given with its conserved first and last residue. Fields, in order: D gene, J gene, clone size, V gene, CDR3 length, CDR3 DNA, CDR3 protein. The D gene is left open where the match is weak. Some rows have no size entry. The others give once, few or many, or a class for an expanded clone.

D gene: .
J gene: TRBJ2-5
clone size: .
V gene: TRBV19
CDR3 length: 16
CDR3 DNA: TGTGCCAGTAGTATAGCGGGGTCATACCCGGGGGAGACCCAGTACTTC
CDR3 protein: CASSIAGSYPGETQYF

D gene: .
J gene: TRBJ2-4
clone size: .
V gene: TRBV23-1
CDR3 length: 18
CDR3 DNA: TGCGCCAGCAGTCCGAGATTGGGGGCCGCCTCGGTCGAAAACATTCAGTACTTC
CDR3 protein: CASSPRLGAASVENIQYF

D gene: .
J gene: TRBJ2-5
clone size: .
V gene: TRBV7-2
CDR3 length: 14
CDR3 DNA: TGTGCCAGCAGCTTAACTAGGGCAGGGGAGACCCAGTACTTC
CDR3 protein: CASSLTRAGETQYF

D gene: TRBD2
J gene: TRBJ2-1
clone size: .
V gene: TRBV5-1
CDR3 length: 19
CDR3 DNA: TGCGCCAGCAGCTCCCTAGGAAGCGGGAGGGGGAGCTCCTACAATGAGCAGTTCTTC
CDR3 protein: CASSSLGSGRGSSYNEQFF

D gene: .
J gene: TRBJ2-3
clone size: .
V gene: TRBV18
CDR3 length: 17
CDR3 DNA: TGTGCCAGCTCACCACCAAACCTAGCTCACTCGGCAGATACGCAGTATTTT
CDR3 protein: CASSPPNLAHSADTQYF

D gene: TRBD1
J gene: TRBJ1-1
clone size: once
V gene: TRBV11-2
CDR3 length: 14
CDR3 DNA: TGTGCCAGCAGCCGGACAGGGGGAGGCACTGAAGCTTTCTTT
CDR3 protein: CASSRTGGGTEAFF

D gene: .
J gene: TRBJ2-2
clone size: few
V gene: TRBV10-3
CDR3 length: 14
CDR3 DNA: TGTGCCATCAGTGAGAAACAGCTCACCGGGGAGCTGTTTTTT
CDR3 protein: CAISEKQLTGELFF

D gene: TRBD2
J gene: TRBJ2-3
clone size: .
V gene: TRBV9
CDR3 length: 18
CDR3 DNA: TGTGCCAGCAGCGCGGACAGGGGGACTAGCGGGACCACAGATACGCAGTATTTT
CDR3 protein: CASSADRGTSGTTDTQYF

D gene: .
J gene: TRBJ1-2
clone size: .
V gene: TRBV19
CDR3 length: 16
CDR3 DNA: TGTGCCAGTAGTATAGATCGGACAGTGGCTAACTATGGCTACACCTTC
CDR3 protein: CASSIDRTVANYGYTF

D gene: TRBD1
J gene: TRBJ1-4
clone size: once
V gene: TRBV6-5
CDR3 length: 14
CDR3 DNA: TGTGCCAGCAGCTCCCGGGACAGCCATGAAAAACTGTTTTTT
CDR3 protein: CASSSRDSHEKLFF

D gene: .
J gene: TRBJ2-7
clone size: .
V gene: TRBV7-9
CDR3 length: 12
CDR3 DNA: TGTGCCAGCAGCTTAGCCGCCTACGAGCAGTACTTC
CDR3 protein: CASSLAAYEQYF

D gene: .
J gene: TRBJ2-2
clone size: few
V gene: TRBV9
CDR3 length: 14
CDR3 DNA: TGTGCCAGCAGCGTAGGGGGAGCCACCGGGGAGCTGTTTTTT
CDR3 protein: CASSVGGATGELFF

D gene: .
J gene: TRBJ2-2
clone size: .
V gene: TRBV11-2
CDR3 length: 16
CDR3 DNA: TGTGCCAGCAGCTTAGATAGCGACAGATACACCGGGGAGCTGTTTTTT
CDR3 protein: CASSLDSDRYTGELFF

D gene: TRBD1
J gene: TRBJ2-7
clone size: .
V gene: TRBV4-1
CDR3 length: 15
CDR3 DNA: TGCGCCAGCAGCCTCAACTCGGACAGGGCCTACGAGCAGTACTTC
CDR3 protein: CASSLNSDRAYEQYF

D gene: .
J gene: TRBJ1-3
clone size: .
V gene: TRBV18
CDR3 length: 14
CDR3 DNA: TGTGCCAGCTCACCTCCCAACTCTGGAAACACCATATATTTT
CDR3 protein: CASSPPNSGNTIYF

D gene: TRBD1
J gene: TRBJ1-5
clone size: few
V gene: TRBV4-1
CDR3 length: 14
CDR3 DNA: TGCGCCAGCAGCCAAGGACAGGGACAGGAGCCCCAGCATTTT
CDR3 protein: CASSQGQGQEPQHF

D gene: TRBD2
J gene: TRBJ2-3
clone size: .
V gene: TRBV15
CDR3 length: 16
CDR3 DNA: TGTGCCACCAGCAGGCCACTAGCGGGACTCACAGATACGCAGTATTTT
CDR3 protein: CATSRPLAGLTDTQYF

D gene: .
J gene: TRBJ2-4
clone size: .
V gene: TRBV12-5
CDR3 length: 13
CDR3 DNA: TGTGCTAGTGCCCAACAGACTGGGAACATTCAGTACTTC
CDR3 protein: CASAQQTGNIQYF

D gene: .
J gene: TRBJ2-1
clone size: .
V gene: TRBV19
CDR3 length: 15
CDR3 DNA: TGTGCCAGTAGTATTTCCAGCCCCACCTACAATGAGCAGTTCTTC
CDR3 protein: CASSISSPTYNEQFF

D gene: .
J gene: TRBJ2-2
clone size: few
V gene: TRBV10-3
CDR3 length: 14
CDR3 DNA: TGTGCCATCACAAGTTCGGTCAACACCGGGGAGCTGTTTTTT
CDR3 protein: CAITSSVNTGELFF

D gene: TRBD1
J gene: TRBJ2-2
clone size: .
V gene: TRBV7-9
CDR3 length: 15
CDR3 DNA: TGTGCCAGCAGCCGGGACAGCGTAAACACCGGGGAGCTGTTTTTT
CDR3 protein: CASSRDSVNTGELFF

D gene: .
J gene: TRBJ1-4
clone size: .
V gene: TRBV4-1
CDR3 length: 15
CDR3 DNA: TGCGCCAGCAGCCAAGAGGGGGCTACTAATGAAAAACTGTTTTTT
CDR3 protein: CASSQEGATNEKLFF

D gene: .
J gene: TRBJ2-7
clone size: .
V gene: TRBV5-1
CDR3 length: 12
CDR3 DNA: TGCGCCAGCAGCTCGCAGGGCCGCGAGCAGTACTTC
CDR3 protein: CASSSQGREQYF

D gene: .
J gene: TRBJ2-3
clone size: .
V gene: TRBV6-4
CDR3 length: 14
CDR3 DNA: TGTGCCAGCAGTCGCGGGGGCGACACAGATACGCAGTATTTT
CDR3 protein: CASSRGGDTDTQYF

D gene: TRBD1
J gene: TRBJ2-7
clone size: .
V gene: TRBV9
CDR3 length: 15
CDR3 DNA: TGTGCCAGCAGCGGCCGGGACAGGGGCTTCTACGAGCAGTACTTC
CDR3 protein: CASSGRDRGFYEQYF

D gene: .
J gene: TRBJ1-2
clone size: .
V gene: TRBV6-5
CDR3 length: 15
CDR3 DNA: TGTGCCAGCAGTTACTCTCCAGTATCTAACTATGGCTACACCTTC
CDR3 protein: CASSYSPVSNYGYTF

D gene: .
J gene: TRBJ1-5
clone size: .
V gene: TRBV2
CDR3 length: 15
CDR3 DNA: TGTGCCAGCAAGGCGGGGGGTAGGAGCAATCAGCCCCAGCATTTT
CDR3 protein: CASKAGGRSNQPQHF

D gene: .
J gene: TRBJ2-3
clone size: once
V gene: TRBV10-2
CDR3 length: 14
CDR3 DNA: TGCGCCAGCAGTGTGTGGACGAGCACAGATACGCAGTATTTT
CDR3 protein: CASSVWTSTDTQYF

D gene: TRBD1
J gene: TRBJ1-2
clone size: few
V gene: TRBV5-6
CDR3 length: 15
CDR3 DNA: TGTGCCAGCACCATTCCTGGGACAGATAACTATGGCTACACCTTC
CDR3 protein: CASTIPGTDNYGYTF

D gene: TRBD2
J gene: TRBJ2-1
clone size: .
V gene: TRBV6-4
CDR3 length: 19
CDR3 DNA: TGTGCCAGCAGGCCCCCAGCGGGTAGGGCTAGCGGATACTACAATGAGCAGTTCTTC
CDR3 protein: CASRPPAGRASGYYNEQFF

D gene: TRBD2
J gene: TRBJ2-4
clone size: .
V gene: TRBV18
CDR3 length: 15
CDR3 DNA: TGTGCCAGCTCACCCCTAGCGGGAACCCCAAACATTCAGTACTTC
CDR3 protein: CASSPLAGTPNIQYF

D gene: .
J gene: TRBJ1-1
clone size: .
V gene: TRBV6-1
CDR3 length: 14
CDR3 DNA: TGTGCCAGCAGCACCGGGGGTCACGACACTGAAGCTTTCTTT
CDR3 protein: CASSTGGHDTEAFF